Listed below are T cell receptor beta chains from one sample, sequenced in a study of shared clonotypes between healthy human individuals. The protocol was immunoSEQ multiplex PCR, while the TCRdb copy is restricted to in-frame clones and leaves out a portion. The sample has about 2 million clones; approximately 94% are singletons. The sequencing input was naive CD8+ T cells sorted from blood. These receptors all come from a man between 18 and 35 years old in good health. CDR3s include the opening cysteine and the closing phenylalanine or tryptophan. A D gene is named only where the DNA matches it firmly. Size is stated for part of the rows, as once, few or many counts, or as a class when the clone is expanded.

V,D,size,J,DNA,CDR3
TRBV29-1,TRBD2,-,TRBJ2-3,TGCAGCGTTGGGGGACTAGCGGGGGGCGAAAGCACAGATACGCAGTATTTT,CSVGGLAGGESTDTQYF
TRBV5-4,-,-,TRBJ1-6,TGTGCCAGCAGCCTTGACCTAGGGGGCTCCTATAATTCACCCCTCCACTTT,CASSLDLGGSYNSPLHF
TRBV30,-,-,TRBJ1-5,TGTGCCTGGAGTTCGACTGACGCCTACAATCAGCCCCAGCATTTT,CAWSSTDAYNQPQHF
TRBV27,-,-,TRBJ2-6,TGTGCCAGCAGGATGGGGTCTGGGGCCAACGTCCTGACTTTC,CASRMGSGANVLTF
TRBV19,-,-,TRBJ2-1,TGTGCCAGTAGTATACCTAGCGAGTCCTACAATGAGCAGTTCTTC,CASSIPSESYNEQFF
TRBV9,-,-,TRBJ2-2,TGTGCCAGCAGCGTAGAGGATAAGGGGGTCGGCGGGGAGCTGTTTTTT,CASSVEDKGVGGELFF
TRBV4-3,TRBD1,-,TRBJ1-2,TGCGCCAGCAGCCAAGATGCAGGGGGATTGACCTATGGCTACACCTTC,CASSQDAGGLTYGYTF
TRBV5-1,TRBD2,-,TRBJ2-3,TGCGCCAGCAGTACTAGCGGGGGATACACAGATACGCAGTATTTT,CASSTSGGYTDTQYF
TRBV19,TRBD1,once,TRBJ1-5,TGTGCCAGTAGTATAGAGGGACAGGAAGGCAATCAGCCCCAGCATTTT,CASSIEGQEGNQPQHF
TRBV19,-,-,TRBJ1-5,TGTGCCAGTACTCCTCTCGCTCATTGGTTAGGGGATGAGCCCCAGCATTTT,CASTPLAHWLGDEPQHF
TRBV5-5,-,-,TRBJ1-2,TGTGCCAGCAGCTTACTGTTACAGGGAGATTTAAACTATGGCTACACCTTC,CASSLLLQGDLNYGYTF
TRBV4-1,TRBD1,-,TRBJ2-7,TGCGCCAGCAGCCAAGATGGGGGGACAGGCTCCTACGAGCAGTACTTC,CASSQDGGTGSYEQYF
TRBV15,-,-,TRBJ1-1,TGTGCCACCAGCAGAGATAGAGGGGCCATGAACACTGAAGCTTTCTTT,CATSRDRGAMNTEAFF
TRBV4-1,-,-,TRBJ1-6,TGCGCCAGCAGCCAAGTGGGGGAGGATTCACCCCTCCACTTT,CASSQVGEDSPLHF
TRBV7-9,-,-,TRBJ1-2,TGTGCCAGCAGCTTAATAGCATATGGCTACACCTTC,CASSLIAYGYTF
TRBV4-1,TRBD2,-,TRBJ2-7,TGCGCCAGCAGCCCGGCGCTAGCGGGGGGATACGAGCAGTACTTC,CASSPALAGGYEQYF
TRBV2,-,-,TRBJ2-5,TGTGCCAGCTTCGGAGGGTGGGCCTCAGAGACCCAGTACTTC,CASFGGWASETQYF
TRBV7-9,-,-,TRBJ1-1,TGTGCCAGCAGCTTGTTGGGTGACTTTGAAGCTTTCTTT,CASSLLGDFEAFF
TRBV15,TRBD1,-,TRBJ2-5,TGTGCCACCAGCGCTCGGACAGGGGGCACGCGGGAGACCCAGTACTTC,CATSARTGGTRETQYF
TRBV29-1,TRBD2,-,TRBJ2-3,TGCAGCGTTGGGCTACTAGCGGGGGAACAAAGCACAGATACGCAGTATTTT,CSVGLLAGEQSTDTQYF
TRBV4-3,-,-,TRBJ1-1,TGCGCCAGCAGCCAAGATGGGGGGCGCTTAACTGAAGCTTTCTTT,CASSQDGGRLTEAFF
TRBV5-6,TRBD1,-,TRBJ2-3,TGTGCCAGCAGCCCTATAGGGACAGGTTTTCACACAGATACGCAGTATTTT,CASSPIGTGFHTDTQYF